This entry is about one TCR beta chain. The data originate from a study of blood T cell repertoires in COVID-19. Study as a whole: Samples taken during acute and convalescent COVID-19 were collected in the United States, Italy and Spain. The analysed material was cDNA or gDNA that came from T cells, B-cell-depleted T cells, or PBMCs.

This CDR3 is built from 15 residues. Germline-derived CDR1 and CDR2 are SGHNT and YENEEA. The V gene lost 3 bases and the J gene lost 1 base, with 12 bases spanning the gap. Original handling: Quantification of nucleated cells was approximated via reference gene primer amplification. Measured with immunoSEQ multiplex PCR; TCRdb has only the in-frame clones, and not every one. V and J calls plus clone size are reproduced from that table; the DNA served to infer D and trimming. The sample carries 250,000 or so clones, roughly 84% recorded once. The material sequenced was peripheral blood. The TCR was taken from a woman aged 40 to 50 who had recovered from COVID-19. This sequence joins TRBV11-3 and TRBJ1-1; the D is unclear. The CDR3 DNA is TGTGCCAGCAGCTTGATGACACTTAAGAACACTGAAGCTTTCTTT. It specifies CASSLMTLKNTEAFF.